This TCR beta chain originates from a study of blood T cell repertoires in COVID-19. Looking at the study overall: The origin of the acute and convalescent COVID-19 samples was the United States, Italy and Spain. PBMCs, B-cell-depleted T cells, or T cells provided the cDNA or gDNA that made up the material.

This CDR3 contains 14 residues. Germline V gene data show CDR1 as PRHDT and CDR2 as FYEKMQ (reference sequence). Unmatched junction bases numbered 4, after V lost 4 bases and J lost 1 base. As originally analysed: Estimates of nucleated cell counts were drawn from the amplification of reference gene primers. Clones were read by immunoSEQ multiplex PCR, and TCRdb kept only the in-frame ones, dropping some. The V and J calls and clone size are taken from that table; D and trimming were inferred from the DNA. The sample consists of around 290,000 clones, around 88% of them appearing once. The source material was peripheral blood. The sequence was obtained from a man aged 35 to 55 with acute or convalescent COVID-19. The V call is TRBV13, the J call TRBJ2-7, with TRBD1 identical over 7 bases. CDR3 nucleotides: TGTGCCAGCAGCTCCGACAGGGCGTCCTACGAGCAGTACTTC. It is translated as CASSSDRASYEQYF.